Listed here are 5 T cell receptor beta chains from one sample, sequenced in a study of CD8+ T cells in alopecia areata. In each case, RNA was isolated and then reverse transcribed into cDNA as the sequencing template. Sequenced by immunoSEQ multiplex PCR; TCRdb stores in-frame clones only, minus some. The table has about 97,000 clones, around 38% seen once. The sequenced material came from CD4+ T cells sorted from blood. Receptors were obtained from a human donor with alopecia areata.

J is TRBJ2-7 and V is TRBV6-6, with TRBD1 matching 7 bases. The CDR3 consists of 13 residues. Trimming removed 5 bases from V and 2 bases from J; junction bases left unmatched: 3. Germline assignment: CDR1 MNHNY and CDR2 SVGAGI (reference sequence). For the CDR3, the DNA is TGTGCCAGCAGTGTCGGGACAGCCTACGAGCAGTACTTC. Translating it yields CASSVGTAYEQYF.

The chain couples TRBV7-2 to TRBJ2-7; D is possibly TRBD2 (6 bases). The V gene lost 4 bases and the J gene lost 2 bases, with 15 bases spanning the gap. The CDR3 runs 15 residues. Germline V lookup: CDR1 SGHTA, CDR2 FQGNSA. The CDR3 region has the DNA TGTGCCAGCAGCTCCGGGACTTACGTCCCCTACGAGCAGTACTTC. The encoded protein is CASSSGTYVPYEQYF.

The chain couples TRBV7-2 to TRBJ1-2; the D is unclear. The V and J ends lost 7 bases and 4 bases respectively, with 19 bases between them. The germline V gene encodes CDR1 SGHTA and CDR2 FQGNSA. CDR3 length: 15 amino acids. The CDR3 region has the DNA TGTGCCAGCACCTGGTCCCCTCCCGTGAGCTATGGCTACACCTTC. As protein: CASTWSPPVSYGYTF.

This clone was counted a few times. The chain links TRBV5-1 to TRBJ2-1, with 8 bases that match TRBD2. CDR3 length equals 15 residues. V was pared by 4 bases and J by 6 bases, with 9 bases of the junction left unmatched. CDR1 and CDR2 from the germline V gene are SGHRS and YFSETQ. The CDR3: CASSISGVTPNEQFF. Here the CDR3 DNA reads TGCGCCAGCAGCATTAGCGGGGTTACCCCCAATGAGCAGTTCTTC. The full variable domain, with the rest looked up from reference TRBV5-1 and TRBJ2-1, is KAGVTQTPRYLIKTRGQQVTLSCSPISGHRSVSWYQQTPGQGLQFLFEYFSETQRNKGNFPGRFSGRQFSNSRSEMNVSTLELGDSALYLCASSISGVTPNEQFFGPGTRLTVL.

This chain's CDR3 is CASSHRGQGRGETQYF. The CDR3 DNA reads TGTGCCAGTAGCCACAGGGGACAGGGTCGAGGGGAGACCCAGTACTTC. The gene calls are TRBV19 and TRBJ2-5; 9 nucleotides agree with TRBD1. Germline CDR1 reads LNHDA; CDR2 reads SQIVND (reference sequence). The CDR3 runs 16 residues. V gave up 6 bases and J gave up 5 bases; unmatched junction bases: 13.